This is a list of T cell receptor beta chains from one sample in a study of blood T cell repertoires in COVID-19. Method: immunoSEQ multiplex PCR; TCRdb's copy keeps in-frame clones and lacks some. Of fewer than 130,000 clones in the sample, around 66% are singletons; the top ten hold around 6.3%. What was sequenced was peripheral blood. The receptors stem from a man older than 75 with acute or convalescent COVID-19. Both conserved end residues are part of each CDR3.

v_gene	j_gene	len	CDR3aa
TRBV4-3	TRBJ1-1	12	CASSHEGGEAFF
TRBV25-1	TRBJ2-7	13	CASSERNSYEQYF
TRBV11-3	TRBJ2-1	14	CASSLGPGPNEQFF
TRBV9	TRBJ2-3	16	CASSVEGALSTDTQYF
TRBV28	TRBJ1-2	15	CASSLPLGDNYGYTF
TRBV4-1	TRBJ2-1	15	CASSLSSRADNEQFF
TRBV7-3	TRBJ2-3	17	CASSLRPWGTSTDTQYF
TRBV7-2	TRBJ2-7	13	CASSQRQGGEQYF
TRBV9	TRBJ2-5	15	CASSMGLAGRETQYF
TRBV29-1	TRBJ2-3	16	CSVSQGGSGSTDTQYF